This T cell receptor beta chain is from a study of blood T cell repertoires in COVID-19. The wider study: Some COVID-19 samples were acute and others convalescent; all came from the United States, Italy and Spain. The analysed material was cDNA or gDNA that came from T cells, B-cell-depleted T cells, or PBMCs.

Germline V gives CDR1 MNHEY, CDR2 SVGAGI. The CDR3 has 16 amino acids. V was trimmed by 2 bases and J by 7 bases, leaving 21 bases between them. Seattle researchers signed up patients amid active infection and tracked them longitudinally. Per the original methods: Researchers report that nucleated cell counts were estimated from reference gene primer amplification. The data were produced by immunoSEQ multiplex PCR, yet TCRdb's version contains in-frame clones alone and is incomplete. V and J calls and clone size are copied from that table; D and trimming were computed from the DNA. This table has about 350,000 clones, about 88% appearing once.

V gene TRBV6-5 combines with J gene TRBJ2-7; D is unclear. The material sequenced was peripheral blood. This clonotype was obtained from a woman aged 55 to 70 with COVID-19, enrolled during active disease. The CDR3 loop reads CASSYPRDSGKVEQYF. As DNA, the CDR3 is TGTGCCAGCAGTTACCCCCGAGATTCGGGTAAGGTTGAGCAGTACTTC.